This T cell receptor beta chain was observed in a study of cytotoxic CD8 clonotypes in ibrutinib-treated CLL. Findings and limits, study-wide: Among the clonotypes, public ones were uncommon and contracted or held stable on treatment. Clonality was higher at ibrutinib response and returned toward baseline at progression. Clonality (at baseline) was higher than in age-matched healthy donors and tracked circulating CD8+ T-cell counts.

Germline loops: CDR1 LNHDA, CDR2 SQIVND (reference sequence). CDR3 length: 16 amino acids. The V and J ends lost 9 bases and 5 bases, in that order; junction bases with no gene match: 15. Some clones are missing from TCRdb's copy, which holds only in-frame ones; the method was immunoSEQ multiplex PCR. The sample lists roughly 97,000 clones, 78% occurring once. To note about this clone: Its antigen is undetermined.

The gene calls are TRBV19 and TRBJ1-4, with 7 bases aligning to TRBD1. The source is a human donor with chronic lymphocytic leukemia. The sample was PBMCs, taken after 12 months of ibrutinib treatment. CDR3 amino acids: CASLRLSGQKNEKLFF. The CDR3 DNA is TGTGCCAGCCTAAGACTCTCGGGACAGAAGAATGAAAAACTGTTTTTT.